Below, 8 T cell receptor beta chains from the same sample are listed, as sequenced in a study of T cells after yellow fever vaccination. MiXCR, run by TCRdb on the 5' RACE reads, gives a single entry per CDR3 protein. The sample consists of under 600,000 distinct CDR3 sequences, about a fifth of them appearing once. The source was PBMCs, collected about 21 days after the first yellow fever vaccination. These receptors all come from a man younger than 35 who received the YFV17D yellow fever vaccine.

As to this clonotype: Relative to the germline gene, one junction end is altered; a read error may explain this. The chain has TRBV14 and TRBJ2-1, with TRBD2 identical over 11 bases. This CDR3 has 13 residues. Germline V gene lookup returns CDR1 SGHDN and CDR2 FVKESK. The CDR3 coding sequence is TGTGCCAGCAGCTTACGTCTAGCGGGGGGCCGCCTCTTC. Encoded protein: CASSLRLAGGRLF.

In its sample, this clonotype was seen many times. The chain is built from TRBV7-9 and TRBJ2-2, with D perhaps TRBD1 (7 bases). This CDR3 spans 14 amino acids. CDR1 SEHNR and CDR2 FQNEAQ come from the germline V gene (reference sequence). CDR3 residues: CAQTRGENTGELFF. In nucleotides, the CDR3 is TGTGCACAAACCAGGGGGGAGAACACCGGGGAGCTGTTTTTT.

This clonotype has only a few counts. The V gene is TRBV20-1, the J gene TRBJ1-5, with 7 bases identical to TRBD1. The CDR3 contains 15 residues. In germline, CDR1 is DFQATT, CDR2 SNEGSKA (reference sequence). With 0 bases clipped from V and 4 bases from J, the junction kept 6 bases outside the gene matches. In nucleotides, the CDR3 is TGCAGTGCTAGAGATCCCCAGGGGGGAAATCAGCCCCAGCATTTT. Translated, it gives CSARDPQGGNQPQHF.

This clonotype was counted a few times. The J gene is TRBJ2-3, the V gene TRBV13, with D perhaps matching TRBD1 or TRBD2 (5 bases each). Germline CDR1 PRHDT, CDR2 FYEKMQ (reference sequence). The CDR3 spans 13 residues. The V end lost 7 bases, the J end lost 7 bases, and 15 bases lay between the germline ends. The CDR3 sequence: CASNWGNEYTQYF. CDR3 DNA: TGTGCCAGCAATTGGGGGAATGAATATACGCAGTATTTT.

The chain joins TRBV6-2 or TRBV6-3 to TRBJ1-5, with unresolved D. The V and J ends lost 6 bases and 0 bases respectively, with 6 bases between them. CDR3 length: 13 residues. Germline assignment: CDR1 MNHEY and CDR2 SVGEGT. Here the CDR3 DNA reads TGTGCCAGCAGAAAACATAGCAATCAGCCCCAGCATTTT. This translates into CASRKHSNQPQHF.

This clonotype was counted at least ten times. The genes are TRBV12-3 or TRBV12-4 and TRBJ1-5, with unresolved D. Deletions cut 3 bases from V and 2 bases from J, with 17 bases between. The CDR3 runs 17 residues. The CDR3 region is CASSLRSIVGGNQPQHF. For the CDR3, the DNA is TGTGCCAGCAGTTTGAGATCGATCGTTGGCGGCAATCAGCCCCAGCATTTT.

CDR3 residues: CASSLSAGALYNEQFF. Here the CDR3 DNA reads TGTGCCAGCAGCTTGAGTGCAGGGGCACTCTACAATGAGCAGTTCTTC. The V and J genes are TRBV14 and TRBJ2-1; D may be TRBD1 (6 bases). The CDR3 covers 16 residues. Trimming cost V 5 bases and J 3 bases, with 17 bases left between them. CDR1 SGHDN and CDR2 FVKESK come from the germline V gene.

This clonotype was recorded a few times. The V call is TRBV24-1, the J call TRBJ2-2, with D possibly TRBD1 on 6 matching bases. The CDR3 consists of 13 residues. The V and J ends lost 10 bases and 1 base respectively, with 9 bases between them. Germline loops: CDR1 KGHDR, CDR2 SFDVKD. CDR3 bases: TGTGCCACATCGACAGGGAACACCGGGGAGCTGTTTTTT. Amino acid sequence: CATSTGNTGELFF.